This T cell receptor beta chain was sequenced in a study of Ad26.COV2.S vaccination and SARS-CoV-2 variants. This CDR3 comprises 15 residues. Germline loops: CDR1 DFQATT, CDR2 SNEGSKA (reference sequence). The V and J ends lost 3 bases and 4 bases, in that order; junction bases with no gene match: 11. As regards this clone: Its antigen is still unknown.

Study findings and constraints: Spike-specific responses of CD8+ and CD4+ T cells were reported to display substantial breadth after vaccination. Researchers reported similar non-spike TCR breadth in vaccine and placebo recipients.

The repertoire was sequenced with immunoSEQ multiplex PCR; TCRdb's copy has only in-frame clones and lacks some. The sample lists around 100,000 clones, about four fifths occurring once. The rearrangement joins TRBV20-1 to TRBJ1-2; TRBD1 matches at 7 bases. The sequence derives from a human donor who had recovered from COVID-19. The starting material was peripheral blood, obtained after recovery from COVID-19. CDR3 nucleotide sequence: TGCAGTGCTAGTCAGGCAGGGGGGGGATCCTATGGCTACACCTTC. Amino acid sequence: CSASQAGGGSYGYTF.